This entry concerns a single T cell receptor (beta chain). Its antigen is currently unknown. The data stem from a study of T cells in Graves' hyperthyroidism and ophthalmopathy. TCR beta CDR3 regions were amplified from RNA transcripts. The HTBI primer set served for first-round RT-PCR of the TCR CDR3. One entry per CDR3 protein results from TCRdb running MiXCR on the multiplex PCR reads. The sample contains hundreds of thousands of distinct CDR3 sequences, just under 20% of which appear only once. V lost 7 bases to trimming and J lost 0 bases, with 10 bases between them. Germline V gene lookup returns CDR1 MDHEN and CDR2 SYDVKM. This CDR3 is 14 amino acids long. Patients with ophthalmopathy all had a Clinical Activity Score of at least 3, a NOSPECS grade of at least 4 and duration under 3 months. The source of the PBMCs was roughly 10 ml of fresh peripheral blood. The study, taken as a whole, reports: Prediction of ophthalmopathy progression came a median approximately 6.5 months pre-onset. The majority of expanded thyroid clonotypes above 0.001 also appeared in blood.

This chain links TRBV28 with TRBJ2-4, with D maybe TRBD2 (6 bases). The sequencing sample was made of blood. This TCR was sampled from a man in his forties with Graves' ophthalmopathy. The CDR3 here is CASNPAGAKNIQYF. The CDR3 DNA follows: TGTGCCAGCAATCCAGCGGGAGCCAAAAACATTCAGTACTTC.